Below are 5 T cell receptor beta chains sequenced from a single sample in a study of response to subunit inactivated influenza vaccine. TCRdb redid the calling of the RT-PCR reads with MiXCR, one entry per CDR3 protein. The sample yields about 610,000 distinct CDR3 sequences, about 14% seen once. The sequencing used PBMCs from blood, collected 11 to 12 days after vaccination. These receptors originate from a man in his forties or fifties who received an inactivated influenza vaccine.

The rearrangement links TRBV5-6 to TRBJ2-5; 10 bases agree with TRBD2. Germline CDR1 SGHDT, CDR2 YYEEEE. With 2 bases clipped from V and 7 bases from J, the junction kept 20 bases outside the gene matches. The CDR3 totals 19 residues. The DNA of the CDR3 is TGTGCCAGCAGCTTAAGGTCCGCCGCGCTAGCGGGGGCCGAAGGGACCCAGTACTTC. Amino acid sequence: CASSLRSAALAGAEGTQYF.

This clonotype showed up many times. The chain carries TRBV6-1 and TRBJ1-2; 9 nucleotides align to TRBD1. With V trimmed by 5 bases and J by 7 bases, 8 bases remained unmatched. Germline CDR1 and CDR2: MNHNS and SASEGT. The CDR3 consists of 14 residues. The CDR3: CASSRTGEGSGYTF. The CDR3 DNA follows: TGTGCCAGCAGTCGGACAGGGGAAGGGAGTGGCTACACCTTC.

This clonotype has a handful of counts. V is TRBV20-1 and J is TRBJ2-7; a weak D match, TRBD1 (6 bases). Germline V gene sequence: CDR1 DFQATT, CDR2 SNEGSKA (reference sequence). CDR3 length equals 14 residues. Trimming cost V 6 bases and J 2 bases, with 17 bases left between them. The CDR3 DNA is TGCAGTGCCTCGGGACACCCCTCTACCTACGAGCAGTACTTC. Amino acid sequence: CSASGHPSTYEQYF.

This clonotype was observed a few times. This chain connects TRBV2 to TRBJ1-6; D is ambiguous. The CDR3 covers 15 residues. Per germline, CDR1 SNHLY and CDR2 FYNNEI. The V end lost 2 bases, the J end lost 7 bases, and 12 bases lay between the germline ends. The chain's CDR3 is CASSEQDGRNSPLHF. The CDR3 nucleotides are TGTGCCAGCAGTGAACAGGACGGCCGCAATTCACCCCTCCACTTT.

This clonotype was counted between two and nine times. The chain joins TRBV24-1 to TRBJ2-1; 8 bases match TRBD2. The CDR3 runs 17 residues. Losses at the gene ends were 2 bases for V and 1 base for J; bases not matched to a gene: 6. Germline CDR1 and CDR2: KGHDR and SFDVKD. The CDR3 region is CATSDSLGGGSYNEQFF. The DNA of the CDR3 is TGTGCCACCAGTGATTCCCTCGGGGGGGGGTCCTACAATGAGCAGTTCTTC.